These T cell receptor beta chains were read from a single sample in a study of blood T cells in healthy people across ages. One entry per CDR3 protein results from TCRdb running MiXCR on the 5' RACE reads. The sample includes 1.5 million to 2 million distinct CDR3 sequences, roughly 49% of them seen just once. The sequencing input was blood. These receptors all come from a woman in her thirties or forties in good health. CDR3s include the opening cysteine and the closing phenylalanine or tryptophan. Fields, in order: CDR3 protein, CDR3 DNA, D gene, clone size, J gene, V gene. The D gene is left open where the match is weak. Not every row has a clone size; where given, it reads once, few, many or a size class.

CDR3 protein: CASSLDLYPQYF; CDR3 DNA: TGTGCCAGCAGCTTAGATCTGTACCCCCAGTACTTC; D gene: -; clone size: -; J gene: TRBJ2-5; V gene: TRBV11-2
CDR3 protein: CASSLFSDGTDTQYF; CDR3 DNA: TGCGCCAGCAGCTTGTTTAGCGATGGCACAGATACGCAGTATTTT; D gene: -; clone size: -; J gene: TRBJ2-3; V gene: TRBV5-1
CDR3 protein: CASSPSDRVLSSPLHF; CDR3 DNA: TGTGCCAGCAGTCCCTCGGACAGGGTTCTGAGTTCACCCCTCCACTTT; D gene: TRBD1; clone size: -; J gene: TRBJ1-6; V gene: TRBV28
CDR3 protein: CASSNRGSLDEQFF; CDR3 DNA: TGTGCCAGTAGTAACAGGGGGTCCCTTGATGAGCAGTTCTTC; D gene: TRBD1; clone size: few; J gene: TRBJ2-1; V gene: TRBV19
CDR3 protein: CASSVLRDGPYVVDEQYF; CDR3 DNA: TGTGCCAGCAGCGTACTCCGGGACGGGCCGTATGTTGTGGACGAGCAGTACTTC; D gene: -; clone size: -; J gene: TRBJ2-7; V gene: TRBV5-6
CDR3 protein: CASSLAGLSSYNEQFF; CDR3 DNA: TGTGCCAGCAGCTTAGCGGGTCTAAGCTCCTACAATGAGCAGTTCTTC; D gene: -; clone size: -; J gene: TRBJ2-1; V gene: TRBV7-9
CDR3 protein: CASGLINQPQHF; CDR3 DNA: TGTGCCAGCGGCCTAATCAATCAGCCCCAGCATTTT; D gene: -; clone size: -; J gene: TRBJ1-5; V gene: TRBV2
CDR3 protein: CASSRGGKSEQYF; CDR3 DNA: TGTGCCAGCAGTCGAGGGGGCAAGTCCGAGCAGTACTTC; D gene: TRBD1; clone size: -; J gene: TRBJ2-7; V gene: TRBV2
CDR3 protein: CSGGGGTEAFF; CDR3 DNA: TGCAGCGGTGGTGGGGGGACTGAAGCTTTCTTT; D gene: -; clone size: -; J gene: TRBJ1-1; V gene: TRBV29-1
CDR3 protein: CSARGPSWEPETQYF; CDR3 DNA: TGCAGTGCTAGGGGGCCCTCGTGGGAACCAGAGACCCAGTACTTC; D gene: -; clone size: few; J gene: TRBJ2-5; V gene: TRBV20-1
CDR3 protein: CASSLGQGEDTQYF; CDR3 DNA: TGCGCCAGCAGCTTAGGACAGGGAGAAGATACGCAGTATTTT; D gene: TRBD1; clone size: few; J gene: TRBJ2-3; V gene: TRBV5-1
CDR3 protein: CASSLWGPLSSYNEQFF; CDR3 DNA: TGTGCCAGCAGCTTGTGGGGCCCTTTAAGCTCCTACAATGAGCAGTTCTTC; D gene: -; clone size: -; J gene: TRBJ2-1; V gene: TRBV5-6
CDR3 protein: CAISDSVQPHREQYF; CDR3 DNA: TGTGCCATCAGTGATAGCGTACAGCCCCACCGGGAGCAGTACTTC; D gene: -; clone size: -; J gene: TRBJ2-7; V gene: TRBV10-3
CDR3 protein: CASSLGQGAPVDEQYF; CDR3 DNA: TGTGCCAGCAGCCTTGGACAGGGGGCTCCAGTGGACGAGCAGTACTTC; D gene: TRBD1; clone size: -; J gene: TRBJ2-7; V gene: TRBV11-2
CDR3 protein: CASSSGTGGSYEQFF; CDR3 DNA: TGTGCCAGCAGTTCCGGGACAGGGGGCAGCTATGAGCAGTTCTTC; D gene: TRBD1; clone size: few; J gene: TRBJ2-1; V gene: TRBV7-2
CDR3 protein: CASSLESVETQYF; CDR3 DNA: TGTGCCAGCAGCTTAGAGTCTGTAGAGACCCAGTACTTC; D gene: -; clone size: few; J gene: TRBJ2-5; V gene: TRBV7-8
CDR3 protein: CASSLESGAHNEQFF; CDR3 DNA: TGTGCCAGCAGCTTAGAGTCGGGAGCGCACAATGAGCAGTTCTTC; D gene: -; clone size: -; J gene: TRBJ2-1; V gene: TRBV7-2
CDR3 protein: CASSLALSENNGYTF; CDR3 DNA: TGTGCCAGCAGCTTAGCGCTAAGTGAGAATAATGGCTACACCTTC; D gene: -; clone size: -; J gene: TRBJ1-2; V gene: TRBV7-2
CDR3 protein: CASSSVIPGTEAFF; CDR3 DNA: TGTGCCAGCAGTTCCGTGATTCCCGGCACTGAAGCTTTCTTT; D gene: -; clone size: once; J gene: TRBJ1-1; V gene: TRBV6-2/TRBV6-3
CDR3 protein: CASISFSAYEQYF; CDR3 DNA: TGTGCCAGCATAAGCTTTTCCGCCTACGAGCAGTACTTC; D gene: -; clone size: few; J gene: TRBJ2-7; V gene: TRBV6-2/TRBV6-3
CDR3 protein: CSAATSGGIGTQYF; CDR3 DNA: TGCAGTGCGGCGACTAGCGGGGGGATCGGTACGCAGTATTTT; D gene: TRBD2; clone size: -; J gene: TRBJ2-3; V gene: TRBV20-1
CDR3 protein: CASSFTGRVETQYF; CDR3 DNA: TGTGCCAGCAGCTTCACGGGTAGGGTTGAGACCCAGTACTTC; D gene: -; clone size: few; J gene: TRBJ2-5; V gene: TRBV7-3
CDR3 protein: CSASPSGRDTQYF; CDR3 DNA: TGCAGTGCTAGTCCTAGCGGGAGGGATACGCAGTATTTT; D gene: TRBD2; clone size: -; J gene: TRBJ2-3; V gene: TRBV20-1
CDR3 protein: CASSTRRVTQPDTQYF; CDR3 DNA: TGTGCCAGCAGCACCCGCAGGGTCACCCAACCAGATACGCAGTATTTT; D gene: -; clone size: -; J gene: TRBJ2-3; V gene: TRBV27
CDR3 protein: CSAEIQRGGYNEQFF; CDR3 DNA: TGCAGTGCTGAGATCCAGCGGGGGGGATACAATGAGCAGTTCTTC; D gene: TRBD2; clone size: -; J gene: TRBJ2-1; V gene: TRBV20-1
CDR3 protein: CASSYSRQGNSPLHF; CDR3 DNA: TGTGCCAGCAGTTACTCGAGACAGGGAAATTCACCCCTCCACTTT; D gene: TRBD1; clone size: -; J gene: TRBJ1-6; V gene: TRBV6-6
CDR3 protein: CSAVGDRAGYTF; CDR3 DNA: TGCAGTGCCGTCGGGGACAGGGCTGGCTACACCTTC; D gene: TRBD1; clone size: -; J gene: TRBJ1-2; V gene: TRBV20-1
CDR3 protein: CASSLGFGEKLFF; CDR3 DNA: TGTGCCAGCAGCTTAGGGTTTGGTGAAAAACTGTTTTTT; D gene: -; clone size: few; J gene: TRBJ1-4; V gene: TRBV13
CDR3 protein: CAISEGLRSRTDTQYF; CDR3 DNA: TGTGCCATCAGTGAGGGCCTGAGGTCCCGCACAGATACGCAGTATTTT; D gene: -; clone size: -; J gene: TRBJ2-3; V gene: TRBV10-3